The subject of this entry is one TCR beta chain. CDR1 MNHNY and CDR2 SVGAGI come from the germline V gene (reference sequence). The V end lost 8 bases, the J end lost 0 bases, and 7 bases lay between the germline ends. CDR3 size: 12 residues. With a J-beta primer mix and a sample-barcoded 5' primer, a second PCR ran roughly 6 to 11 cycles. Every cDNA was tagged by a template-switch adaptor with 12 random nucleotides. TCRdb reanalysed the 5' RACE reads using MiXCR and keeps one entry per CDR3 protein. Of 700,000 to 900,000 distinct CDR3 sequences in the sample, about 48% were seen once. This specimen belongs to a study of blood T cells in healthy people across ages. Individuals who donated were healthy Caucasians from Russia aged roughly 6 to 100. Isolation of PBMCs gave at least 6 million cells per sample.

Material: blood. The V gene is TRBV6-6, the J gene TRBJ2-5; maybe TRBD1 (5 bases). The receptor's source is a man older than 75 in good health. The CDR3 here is CASAGYQETQYF. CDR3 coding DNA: TGTGCCAGCGCAGGGTACCAAGAGACCCAGTACTTC.